The 21 T cell receptor beta chains in this list originate from one sample, sequenced in a study of blood T cell repertoires in COVID-19. Using immunoSEQ multiplex PCR, the repertoire was profiled, and TCRdb retains in-frame clones only, with some absent. This sample has 250,000 to 300,000 clones, with around 90% found just once. Sequencing was carried out using PBMCs or T cells enriched from blood (not recorded which). The receptors were sampled from a human donor in a cohort exposed to, infected with or recovered from COVID-19 (not recorded which). The donor label of this sample is uncertain.

The chain joins TRBV5-4 to TRBJ1-2; D gene uncertain. The CDR3 has 12 amino acids. Trimming stripped 2 bases from V and 9 bases from J, with 11 bases between. Germline CDR1 is SGHNT and CDR2 is YYREEE (reference sequence). The CDR3 protein is CASSLVSSRYTF. DNA of the CDR3: TGTGCCAGCAGCTTAGTATCTAGCCGCTACACCTTC.

The J gene is TRBJ2-2, the V gene TRBV7-6; 7 bases are shared with TRBD2. With V trimmed by 5 bases and J by 4 bases, 7 bases remained unmatched. This CDR3 region has 15 residues. Germline loops: CDR1 SGHVS, CDR2 FNYEAQ. CDR3 amino acids: CASSPRDYLTGELFF. The CDR3 nucleotides read TGTGCCAGCAGCCCCCGGGACTACCTCACCGGGGAGCTGTTTTTT.

J is TRBJ1-5 and V is TRBV3-1 (or the pseudogene TRBV3-2); D is perhaps TRBD1 (6 bases). From germline, CDR1 is LGHDT and CDR2 YNNKEL (reference sequence). The V and J ends lost 4 bases and 7 bases respectively, with 17 bases between them. This CDR3 contains 15 residues. CDR3 DNA sequence: TGTGCCAGCAGCCCTCTGGCAGGGGCAGGCCAGCCCCAGCATTTT. It yields the protein CASSPLAGAGQPQHF.

A single count supports this clone. The gene calls are TRBV18 and TRBJ1-4, with a possible D match to TRBD1 (6 bases). The V end was cut by 3 bases, the J end by 4 bases, with 9 bases between. Per the germline V gene, CDR1 is KGHSH and CDR2 is LQKENI. The CDR3 extends over 14 amino acids. CDR3 sequence reads: CASSPDRNNEKLFF. Written as DNA, the CDR3 is TGTGCCAGCTCACCGGACAGAAATAATGAAAAACTGTTTTTT.

The chain is built from TRBV19 and TRBJ2-6; weak D call: TRBD2 (6 bases). Germline-derived CDR1 and CDR2 are LNHDA and SQIVND (reference sequence). The CDR3 runs 15 residues. Trimming shortened V by 6 bases and J by 4 bases, and 13 bases separated the two germline ends. CDR3 loop: CASRRGTAGANVLTF. DNA of the CDR3: TGTGCCAGTAGACGGGGGACGGCCGGGGCCAACGTCCTGACTTTC.

The V gene is TRBV4-3, the J gene TRBJ1-2, with 8 bases fitting TRBD1. Germline V gene sequence: CDR1 LGHNA, CDR2 YSLEER. The CDR3 sequence is 16 residues long. Trimming at V came to 6 bases and at J to 7 bases, leaving 16 bases not matched to a gene. The CDR3 loop reads CASSPKVTGGRSGYTF. CDR3 in DNA: TGCGCCAGCAGTCCCAAGGTAACAGGGGGAAGGAGTGGCTACACCTTC.

The rearrangement uses TRBV4-2 and TRBJ2-4, with 10 bases lining up with TRBD1. From germline, CDR1 is LGHNA and CDR2 YNFKEQ. V was pared by 4 bases and J by 6 bases, with 12 bases of the junction left unmatched. This CDR3 contains 17 residues. The chain's CDR3 is CASSREGQGLPGNIQYF. In nucleotides, the CDR3 is TGTGCCAGCAGCCGCGAGGGACAGGGGCTCCCGGGAAACATTCAGTACTTC.

The genes are TRBV18 and TRBJ1-1; a weak D match, TRBD1 (6 bases). Trimming stripped 6 bases from V and 0 bases from J, with 14 bases between. Per germline, CDR1 KGHSH and CDR2 LQKENI. This CDR3 comprises 15 residues. The CDR3 DNA is TGTGCCAGCTCCCGAGACAGGATCATGAACACTGAAGCTTTCTTT. This sequence encodes CASSRDRIMNTEAFF.

The chain carries TRBV18 and TRBJ1-1; D remains ambiguous. In germline, CDR1 is KGHSH, CDR2 LQKENI. The CDR3 totals 15 residues. Trimming removed 3 bases at V and 1 base at J, with 12 bases between. The CDR3 spells CASSPRQHRNTEAFF. In nucleotides, the CDR3 is TGTGCCAGCTCACCCCGGCAACACAGGAACACTGAAGCTTTCTTT.

V is TRBV4-1 and J is TRBJ2-1; 8 nucleotides align to TRBD2. This CDR3 is 17 amino acids long. Germline V CDR1 and CDR2: MGHRA, YSYEKL. J gave up 5 bases and V 2 bases, and 11 bases lay outside the gene matches. The CDR3 is CASSQTTSGRYDNEQFF. As DNA, the CDR3 is TGCGCCAGCAGCCAAACAACTAGCGGTCGGTATGACAATGAGCAGTTCTTC.

The rearrangement links TRBV10-3 to TRBJ2-7, with D uncertain. With 3 bases removed from V and 6 bases from J, the gap between germline ends came to 15 bases. CDR3 size: 14 residues. Germline V lookup: CDR1 ENHRY, CDR2 SYGVKD. The CDR3 sequence: CAISDPPPPVEQYF. The CDR3 DNA is TGTGCCATCAGTGACCCCCCACCCCCGGTCGAGCAGTACTTC.

The chain joins TRBV5-6 to TRBJ1-5; no definite D call. CDR3 length equals 14 residues. Looked up from germline, CDR1 is SGHDT and CDR2 is YYEEEE. The V end lost 0 bases, the J end lost 2 bases, and 6 bases lay between the germline ends. The DNA for the CDR3 is TGTGCCAGCAGCTTGGAGGCGGGCAATCAGCCCCAGCATTTT. This sequence encodes CASSLEAGNQPQHF.

The genes are TRBV5-1 and TRBJ1-1; maybe TRBD1 (6 bases). The CDR3 is made up of 14 amino acids. Trimming cost V 2 bases and J 1 base, with 9 bases left between them. In germline, CDR1 is SGHRS, CDR2 YFSETQ. CDR3 nucleotide sequence: TGCGCCAGCAGCTTTCAGGGGCCGAACACTGAAGCTTTCTTT. Translated: CASSFQGPNTEAFF.

The CDR3 here is CASSEFGGVPTYGYTF. In DNA, the CDR3 is TGTGCCAGCAGTGAATTCGGCGGGGTGCCCACCTATGGCTACACCTTC. The chain carries TRBV6-1 and TRBJ1-2; D gene uncertain. With 2 bases removed from V and 4 bases from J, the gap between germline ends came to 17 bases. Per germline, CDR1 MNHNS and CDR2 SASEGT. The CDR3 totals 16 residues.

The chain is built from TRBV6-5 and TRBJ2-3; D is uncertain. This CDR3 has 12 residues. The germline V gene encodes CDR1 MNHEY and CDR2 SVGAGI. V was pared by 4 bases and J by 1 base, with 3 bases between. The CDR3 coding sequence is TGTGCCAGCAGTTCCGGCACAGATACGCAGTATTTT. Residues: CASSSGTDTQYF.

This clone has a single count. The chain joins TRBV25-1 to TRBJ1-2; a possible D gene is TRBD1 (6 bases). V was shortened by 5 bases and J by 2 bases, with 9 bases between the two germline ends. This CDR3 region has 13 residues. Germline CDR1 MGHDK, CDR2 SYGVNS. This chain's CDR3 is CASSSGTNYGYTF. The CDR3 DNA is TGTGCCAGCAGTTCAGGGACAAACTATGGCTACACCTTC.

J is TRBJ2-7 and V is TRBV27; D is undetermined. CDR3 length: 14 amino acids. Germline CDR1 is MNHEY and CDR2 is SMNVEV (reference sequence). The V and J ends lost 0 bases and 3 bases respectively, with 9 bases between them. CDR3 DNA sequence: TGTGCCAGCAGTTTATCTGCCAGGTTCTACGAGCAGTACTTC. Protein product: CASSLSARFYEQYF.

V and J are TRBV9 and TRBJ2-5; D perhaps matches TRBD2 (5 bases). The CDR3 loop spans 14 amino acids. Germline V gene lookup returns CDR1 SGDLS and CDR2 YYNGEE. The V end lost 0 bases, the J end lost 2 bases, and 8 bases lay between the germline ends. In nucleotides, the CDR3 is TGTGCCAGCAGCGTAGACTCGGGGCAAGAGACCCAGTACTTC. This encodes CASSVDSGQETQYF.

The V call is TRBV2, the J call TRBJ2-5, with D perhaps TRBD2 (6 bases). The V end was cut by 7 bases, the J end by 1 base, with 13 bases between. Germline values: CDR1 SNHLY, CDR2 FYNNEI. The CDR3 has 14 residues. Here the CDR3 reads CASTQLAVQETQYF. Written as DNA, the CDR3 is TGTGCCAGCACCCAACTAGCAGTCCAAGAGACCCAGTACTTC.

This chain joins TRBV13 and TRBJ1-2; 9 bases are shared with TRBD1. The CDR3 contains 15 residues. J gave up 3 bases and V 5 bases, and 7 bases lay outside the gene matches. From germline, CDR1 is PRHDT and CDR2 FYEKMQ (reference sequence). The CDR3 reads CASSVGQGLYYGYTF. The CDR3 DNA is TGTGCCAGCAGCGTGGGACAGGGTCTGTACTATGGCTACACCTTC.

The gene calls are TRBV3-1 (or the pseudogene TRBV3-2) and TRBJ2-7; D unclear. The CDR3 is made up of 12 amino acids. CDR1 is LGHDT, CDR2 YNNKEL, per germline (reference sequence). Trimming removed 6 bases from V and 5 bases from J, with 11 bases in between. CDR3 loop: CASSRQVHEQYF. CDR3 in DNA: TGTGCCAGCAGTCGCCAGGTCCACGAGCAGTACTTC.